This T cell receptor (beta chain) was retrieved from a study of blood T cell repertoires in COVID-19. As for the study in general: Sites across the United States, Italy and Spain contributed samples from acute and convalescent COVID-19. Sample material is recorded as cDNA or gDNA derived from T cells, B-cell-depleted T cells, or PBMCs.

The CDR3 is 17 amino acids. Germline V lookup: CDR1 SGDLS, CDR2 YYNGEE. The V segment lost 3 bases and the J segment 7 bases; nucleotides outside the gene matches: 9. Method: immunoSEQ multiplex PCR; TCRdb's copy keeps in-frame clones and lacks some. The sample has about 270,000 clones; around 82% are singletons. The source material was peripheral blood. The V gene is TRBV9, the J gene TRBJ1-6; TRBD1 matches 11 bases. The sequence derives from a woman aged 18 to 35 with acute or convalescent COVID-19. The chain's CDR3 is CASSARDRGAHNSPLHF. DNA of the CDR3: TGTGCCAGCAGCGCTCGGGACAGGGGGGCCCACAATTCACCCCTCCACTTT.